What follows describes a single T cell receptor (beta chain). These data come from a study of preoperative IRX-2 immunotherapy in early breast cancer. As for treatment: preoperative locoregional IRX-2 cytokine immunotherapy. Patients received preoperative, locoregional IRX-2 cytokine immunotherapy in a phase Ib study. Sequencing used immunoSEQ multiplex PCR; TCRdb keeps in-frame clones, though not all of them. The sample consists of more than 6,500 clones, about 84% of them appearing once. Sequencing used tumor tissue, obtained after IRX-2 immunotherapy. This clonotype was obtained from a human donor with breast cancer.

For the CDR3, the DNA is TGTGCCAGCAGCTTGCGGCAGGGCCTGTACCAAGAGACCCAGTACTTC. It specifies CASSLRQGLYQETQYF. V usage is TRBV11-3 and J usage is TRBJ2-5, with D perhaps TRBD1 (5 bases). V lost 3 bases and J lost 0, with 14 bases in between. CDR1 SGHNT and CDR2 YENEEA come from the germline V gene. The CDR3 is 16 residues long.